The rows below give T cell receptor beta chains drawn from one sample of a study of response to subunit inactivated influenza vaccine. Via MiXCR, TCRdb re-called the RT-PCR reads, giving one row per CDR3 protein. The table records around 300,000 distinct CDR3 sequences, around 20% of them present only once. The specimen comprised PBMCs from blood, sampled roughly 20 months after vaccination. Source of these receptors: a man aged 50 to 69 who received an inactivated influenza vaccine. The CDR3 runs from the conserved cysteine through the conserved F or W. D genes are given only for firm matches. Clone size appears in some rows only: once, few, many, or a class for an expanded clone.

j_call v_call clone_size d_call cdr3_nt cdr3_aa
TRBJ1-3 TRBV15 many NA TGTGCCACCAGCAGCGGCGGAGCTTCTGGAAACACCATATATTTT CATSSGGASGNTIYF
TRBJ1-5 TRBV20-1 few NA TGCAGTGCTAAGAGGACAGATAGCAATCAGCCCCAGCATTTT CSAKRTDSNQPQHF
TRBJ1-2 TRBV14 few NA TGTGCCAGCAGCCCCTATGGACCCTATGGCTACACCTTC CASSPYGPYGYTF
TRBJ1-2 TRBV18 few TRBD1 TGTGCCAGCTCCCTTAACAGGGGAGATACTAACTATGGCTACACCTTC CASSLNRGDTNYGYTF
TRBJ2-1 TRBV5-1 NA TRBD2 TGCGCCAGCAGCTTTCGGGACTATTACAATGAGCAGTTCTTC CASSFRDYYNEQFF
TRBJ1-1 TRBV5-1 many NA TGTGCCAGCAGCTTAGCTGGGGGGAACACTGAAGCTTTCTTT CASSLAGGNTEAFF
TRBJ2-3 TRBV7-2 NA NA TGTGCCAGCAGCTCCCGCACAGATACGCAGTATTTT CASSSRTDTQYF
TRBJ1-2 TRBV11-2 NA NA TGTGCCAGCAGCCCCCGTGCGGGGAACTATGGCTACACCTTC CASSPRAGNYGYTF
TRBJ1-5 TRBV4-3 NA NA TGCGCCAGCAGCCAAGATTTAGGGAGGACCCATCAGCCCCAGCATTTT CASSQDLGRTHQPQHF
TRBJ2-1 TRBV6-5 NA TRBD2 TGTGCCAGCAGTTACGGGCCGGGAGGCGATGGTGAGCAGTTCTTC CASSYGPGGDGEQFF
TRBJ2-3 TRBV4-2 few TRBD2 TGTGCCAGCAGCCAAGAAGACCAGGGCCTAGCGGGGACAGATACGCAGTATTTT CASSQEDQGLAGTDTQYF
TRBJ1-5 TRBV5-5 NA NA TGTGCCAGCAGCTTCCACGGAGGGGATCAGACCCAGCATTTT CASSFHGGDQTQHF
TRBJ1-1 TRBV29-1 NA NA TGCAGCGTTGGGGACGGTTACACTGAAGCTTTCTTT CSVGDGYTEAFF
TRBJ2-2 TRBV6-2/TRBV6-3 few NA TGTGCCAGCAGTTATGGCTGGGGTGGACGGGGCCGGTCCGGGGAGCTGTTTTTT CASSYGWGGRGRSGELFF
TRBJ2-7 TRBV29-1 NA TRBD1 TGCAGCGTCGAGGGACAGACGGACTACGAGCAGTACTTC CSVEGQTDYEQYF
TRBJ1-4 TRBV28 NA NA TGTGCCAGCAGGCCCGGGACAAGTAATGAAAAACTGTTTTTT CASRPGTSNEKLFF
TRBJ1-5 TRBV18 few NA TGTGCCAGCTCAGGAACACCGGTGGGCCGTAATCAGCCCCAGCATTTT CASSGTPVGRNQPQHF
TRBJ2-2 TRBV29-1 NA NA TGCAGCGTTGAAGAGGACTACTCGAACACCGGGGAGCTGTTTTTT CSVEEDYSNTGELFF
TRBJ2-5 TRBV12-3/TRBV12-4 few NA TGTGCCAGCAGTTTAAGTGGTGCAGGGTCAACCCTTCCTCAAGAGACCCAGTACTTC CASSLSGAGSTLPQETQYF
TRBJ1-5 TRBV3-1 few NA TGTGCCAGCAGCCAAGAAGGAGGGGCCCCCCAGCATTTT CASSQEGGAPQHF
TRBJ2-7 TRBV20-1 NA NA TGCAGTGCTAGGGCAGGGGAGGGGTACGAGCAGTACTTC CSARAGEGYEQYF
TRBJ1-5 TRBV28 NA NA TGTGCCAGCAGTTTTAGGGGGGCAGCTTATAGCAATCAGCCCCAGCATTTT CASSFRGAAYSNQPQHF
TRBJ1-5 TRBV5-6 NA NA TGTGCCAGCAGCTTGAACAGGCGTCAGCCCCAGCATTTT CASSLNRRQPQHF
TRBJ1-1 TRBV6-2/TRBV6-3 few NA TGTGCCAGCAGTTACTTGGGGGGGACTGAAGCTTTCTTT CASSYLGGTEAFF
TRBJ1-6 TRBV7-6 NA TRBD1 TGTGCCAGCAGCTTAGACGGACAGGGGGCAGTCAATTCACCCCTCCACTTT CASSLDGQGAVNSPLHF
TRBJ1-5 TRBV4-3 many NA TGCGCCAGCAGCCTCGGGACCGCCCTTCAGCCCCAGCATTTT CASSLGTALQPQHF
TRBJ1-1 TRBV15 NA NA TGTGCCACCAGCAGAGGGAAGGACCCTCTGAACACTGAAGCTTTCTTT CATSRGKDPLNTEAFF
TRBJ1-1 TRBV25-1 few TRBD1 TGTGCCAGCAGTGAAGACAGGGGAAGGACTGAAGCTTTCTTT CASSEDRGRTEAFF
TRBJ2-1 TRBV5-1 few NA TGCGCCAGCAGACGGGACTTACGCTCCTACAATGAGCAGTTCTTC CASRRDLRSYNEQFF
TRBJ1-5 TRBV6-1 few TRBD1 TGTGCCAGCAGACCACAGGGGAAGCATCAGCCCCAGCATTTT CASRPQGKHQPQHF
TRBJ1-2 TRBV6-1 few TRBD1 TGTGCCAGCAGACAGACAGGGCATAACTATGGCTACACCTTC CASRQTGHNYGYTF
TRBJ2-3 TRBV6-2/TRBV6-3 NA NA TGTGCCAGCAGTACGGGACCCCAAAGAGATACGCAGTATTTT CASSTGPQRDTQYF
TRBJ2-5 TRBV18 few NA TGTGCCAGCTCGCCGAACAGACAAGAGACCCAGTACTTC CASSPNRQETQYF
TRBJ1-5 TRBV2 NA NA TGTGCCAGCAGTGAGGTTGTTAGCAATCAGCCCCAGCATTTT CASSEVVSNQPQHF
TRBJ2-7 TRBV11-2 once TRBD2 TGTGCCAGCAGCTTAGATCCGCTAGCGGGGGAATCCTACGAGCAGTACTTC CASSLDPLAGESYEQYF
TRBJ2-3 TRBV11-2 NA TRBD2 TGTGCCAGCAGCTTGGGACTAGCGGTCACAGATACGCAGTATTTT CASSLGLAVTDTQYF
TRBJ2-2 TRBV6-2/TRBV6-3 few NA TGTGCCAGCAAAAATATGGGGGAGCTGTTTTTT CASKNMGELFF
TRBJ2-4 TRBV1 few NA TGCACCAGCAGCCAAGACGGTGCCCACCCGGGACAGATAGCCAAAAACATTCAGTACTTC CTSSQDGAHPGQIAKNIQYF
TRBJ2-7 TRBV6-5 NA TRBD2 TGTGCCAGCAGTTACTCAGGCCAGTCGCTAGCGGGGGGGTCCTACGAGCAGTACTTC CASSYSGQSLAGGSYEQYF
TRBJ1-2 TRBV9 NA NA TGTGCCAGCAGCGTAGCTCATGATTCGATTCAGGGCTATGGCTACACCTTC CASSVAHDSIQGYGYTF
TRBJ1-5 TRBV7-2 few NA TGTGCCAGCAGCTTATTTTCATCTCAGCCCCAGCATTTT CASSLFSSQPQHF
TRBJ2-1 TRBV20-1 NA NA TGCAGTGCTAGTCAGACGGTCCAGGATGAGCAGTTCTTC CSASQTVQDEQFF
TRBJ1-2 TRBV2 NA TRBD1 TGTGCCAGCAGCGGGGGACAGGGGCTGGGAGGCTACACCTTC CASSGGQGLGGYTF
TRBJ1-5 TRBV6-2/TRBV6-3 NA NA TGTGCCAGCAGTCGGGAGGGAGTCTCCAATCAGCCCCAGCATTTT CASSREGVSNQPQHF
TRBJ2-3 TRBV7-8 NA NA TGTGCCAGCTCCAGTGCGACGGCTCGGGATACGCAGTATTTT CASSSATARDTQYF
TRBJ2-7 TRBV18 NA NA TGTGCCAGCTCACCGCCAGGCCTTCCCTACGAGCAGTACTTC CASSPPGLPYEQYF
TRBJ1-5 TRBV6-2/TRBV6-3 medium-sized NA TGTGCCAGCAGTTTCCCTGATCCCCAGCATTTT CASSFPDPQHF